This T cell receptor beta chain is from a study of OX40 agonist ivuxolimab in advanced cancers. TCRdb keeps only in-frame clones here, not all; method: immunoSEQ multiplex PCR. Here the sample spans some 30,000 clones, 70% to 85% being singletons. The germline V gene has CDR1 SGHRS and CDR2 YFSETQ. The V and J ends lost 3 bases and 7 bases, in that order; junction bases with no gene match: 8. This CDR3 comprises 15 residues. Study-wide results and caveats: At 0.1 to 3.0 mg/kg, CD4+ and CD8+ blood T cells expanded clonally by week 6. The mean number of expanded clones was higher in CD8+ T cells than in CD4+.

This clone appeared a single time. Its cognate antigen is unknown. Sequenced material: CD4+ or CD8+ T cells sorted from blood, taken in a trial of the OX40 agonist ivuxolimab. This rearrangement joins TRBV5-1 to TRBJ2-2; 8 bases agree with TRBD2. The sequence was obtained from an adult with an advanced solid tumor such as melanoma, head and neck, liver or kidney cancer. The CDR3 spells CASSWREVKNGELFF. CDR3 DNA: TGCGCCAGCAGCTGGCGGGAGGTTAAAAACGGGGAGCTGTTTTTT.